Presented here are 13 T cell receptor beta chains from one specimen sequenced in a study of response to subunit inactivated influenza vaccine. TCRdb independently ran MiXCR on the RT-PCR reads; one entry per CDR3 protein. The sample has hundreds of thousands of distinct CDR3 sequences, over 25% seen once. Sequences were derived from CD4+ T cells sorted from PBMCs, sampled more than 4 days after vaccination. The source is a man aged 45-65 years who received an inactivated influenza vaccine.

This clonotype was counted only a few times. The chain carries TRBV5-1 and TRBJ2-3; no clear D gene. Germline V lookup: CDR1 SGHRS, CDR2 YFSETQ. The CDR3 is 14 residues long. V lost 1 base to trimming and J lost 0 bases, with 6 bases between them. CDR3 amino acids: CASSLTESTDTQYF. The CDR3, as DNA: TGCGCCAGCAGCTTGACAGAAAGCACAGATACGCAGTATTTT.

This clonotype was observed a handful of times. The chain couples TRBV12-3 or TRBV12-4 to TRBJ1-2; D is perhaps TRBD1 (5 bases). The CDR3 consists of 14 residues. Trimming shortened V by 5 bases and J by 4 bases, and 14 bases separated the two germline ends. The CDR3 sequence: CASSKGQPIYGYTF. CDR3 in DNA: TGTGCCAGCAGTAAAGGACAACCAATCTATGGCTACACCTTC.

The chain couples TRBV11-1 to TRBJ2-2, with TRBD2 identical over 8 bases. The CDR3 runs 17 residues. CDR1 and CDR2 from the germline V gene are SGHAT and FQDESV (reference sequence). The V and J ends lost 7 bases and 5 bases, in that order; junction bases with no gene match: 15. The CDR3 here is CASIPGGWEPRTGELFF. The CDR3 nucleotides are TGTGCCAGCATCCCGGGGGGGTGGGAACCTCGGACCGGGGAGCTGTTTTTT.

This CDR3 is CAIIGQLNTGELFF. The CDR3 DNA is TGTGCCATCATCGGACAGCTGAACACCGGGGAGCTGTTTTTT. The V gene is TRBV27, the J gene TRBJ2-2; a possible D gene is TRBD1 (6 bases). Trimming cost V 10 bases and J 1 base, with 13 bases left between them. This CDR3 region has 14 residues. Germline CDR1 and CDR2: MNHEY and SMNVEV (reference sequence).

The J gene is TRBJ2-1, the V gene TRBV14; D unresolved. This CDR3 has 16 residues. V was pared by 4 bases and J by 0 bases, with 13 bases between. Germline V CDR1 and CDR2: SGHDN, FVKESK. The CDR3 loop reads CASSPLFGVSYNEQFF. CDR3 coding DNA: TGTGCCAGCAGCCCCCTATTTGGGGTCTCCTACAATGAGCAGTTCTTC.

This clonotype has more than one count but fewer than ten. V gene TRBV20-1 combines with J gene TRBJ1-1; TRBD1 matches 9 bases. The V and J ends lost 6 bases and 0 bases, in that order; junction bases with no gene match: 5. This CDR3 is 14 amino acids long. Germline V gene lookup returns CDR1 DFQATT and CDR2 SNEGSKA (reference sequence). This CDR3 is CSAVGQGLNTEAFF. CDR3 DNA sequence: TGCAGTGCAGTGGGACAGGGTTTGAACACTGAAGCTTTCTTT.

The chain uses TRBV29-1 and TRBJ2-1; possibly TRBD2 for D (5 bases). The length of the CDR3 is 12 residues. Germline V lookup: CDR1 SQVTM, CDR2 ANQGSEA. With 6 bases removed from V and 7 bases from J, the gap between germline ends came to 13 bases. This CDR3 reads CSVAADFNEQFF. In DNA form, the CDR3 reads TGCAGCGTCGCAGCGGATTTTAATGAGCAGTTCTTC.

The rearrangement uses TRBV7-2 and TRBJ2-7, with TRBD1 identical over 7 bases. Trimming removed 5 bases from V and 2 bases from J; junction bases left unmatched: 9. From germline, CDR1 is SGHTA and CDR2 FQGNSA. The CDR3 contains 15 residues. The CDR3 sequence is CASSLRDSAPYEQYF. CDR3 in DNA: TGTGCCAGCAGCCTCCGGGACAGCGCTCCCTACGAGCAGTACTTC.

V usage is TRBV29-1 and J usage is TRBJ2-7; D remains ambiguous. Germline CDR1 and CDR2: SQVTM and ANQGSEA. The germline V and J ends were trimmed by 6 bases and 0 bases, with 12 bases remaining between them. The CDR3 length is 13 residues. DNA of the CDR3: TGCAGCGTCGCGAGCGATAGCTCCTACGAGCAGTACTTC. It is translated as CSVASDSSYEQYF.

The chain combines TRBV28 with TRBJ1-2; D may be TRBD1 (5 bases). The CDR3 runs 12 residues. Trimming took off 10 bases at V and 4 bases at J, with 13 bases between the two ends. The germline CDR1 and CDR2 sequences are MDHEN and SYDVKM. As DNA, the CDR3 is TGTGCCACCGTAGACGGGGGCTATGGCTACACCTTC. Its protein product is CATVDGGYGYTF.

On this clonotype: Germline is not matched at one junction end, which may reflect a read error. This chain uses TRBV4-2 with TRBJ2-7, with D possibly being TRBD1 (6 bases). Germline assignment: CDR1 LGHNA and CDR2 YNFKEQ. This CDR3 has 16 residues. For the CDR3, the DNA is TGTGCCAGCAGCCAAGCTTCAGGGGACCCGTTAGAGCAGCCGAACTTC. Translating it yields CASSQASGDPLEQPNF.

V is TRBV5-1 and J is TRBJ2-7, with a weak D call TRBD1 (6 bases). The germline CDR1 and CDR2 sequences are SGHRS and YFSETQ. The ends were cut back, 0 bases at V and 5 bases at J, with 12 bases in the middle. The CDR3 spans 14 residues. As DNA, the CDR3 is TGCGCCAGCAGCTTGGAACAGGGATCCCACGAGCAGTACTTC. Translation: CASSLEQGSHEQYF. Supplemented by reference TRBV5-1 and TRBJ2-7, the full variable domain reads KAGVTQTPRYLIKTRGQQVTLSCSPISGHRSVSWYQQTPGQGLQFLFEYFSETQRNKGNFPGRFSGRQFSNSRSEMNVSTLELGDSALYLCASSLEQGSHEQYFGPGTRLTVT.

Here the CDR3 DNA reads TGTGCCAGCAGCGCACGACTAGCGGAGTCCTACAATGAGCAGTTCTTC. Amino acid sequence: CASSARLAESYNEQFF. The chain is built from TRBV11-2 and TRBJ2-1, with 9 bases that match TRBD2. After removal of 5 bases from V and 1 base from J, the junction contained 6 bases not matched to a gene. The CDR3 is made up of 16 amino acids. In germline, CDR1 is SGHAT, CDR2 FQNNGV.